These 18 T cell receptor beta chains originate from one sample sequenced in a study of blood T cell repertoires in COVID-19. Generated by immunoSEQ multiplex PCR, the TCRdb table keeps only in-frame clones and is missing some. The sample carries 50,000 to 75,000 clones, roughly 87% recorded once. Sequences were obtained from peripheral blood. Receptors originate from an older man in a cohort sampled during active COVID-19.

The chain is built from TRBV6-5 and TRBJ2-1, with TRBD2 matching over 7 bases. Per germline, CDR1 MNHEY and CDR2 SVGAGI. V lost 6 bases and J lost 3; bases outside the gene matches: 5. The length of the CDR3 is 14 residues. The CDR3 region has the DNA TGTGCCAGCAGAGGGACTAACCTCTACAATGAGCAGTTCTTC. Translating gives CASRGTNLYNEQFF.

This clone was counted between two and nine times. The chain is built from TRBV7-9 and TRBJ1-5; the D is unclear. CDR3 size: 14 residues. V shed 5 bases and J shed 0 bases, with 8 bases lying between them. Germline V CDR1 and CDR2: SEHNR, FQNEAQ (reference sequence). The CDR3 nucleotides are TGTGCCAGCAGCCCCGGGATTAGCAATCAGCCCCAGCATTTT. It encodes CASSPGISNQPQHF.

This clone was counted a single time. V gene TRBV7-9 combines with J gene TRBJ2-1; 7 nucleotides match TRBD1. The germline gives CDR1 SEHNR, CDR2 FQNEAQ (reference sequence). The CDR3 runs 12 residues. The J segment lost 14 bases and the V segment lost 5 bases, leaving 9 bases of the junction unmatched. The CDR3 DNA sequence: TGTGCCAGCAGCGAGACAGGGCCCAAAAAGTTCTTC. Its protein is CASSETGPKKFF.

This CDR3 reads CASSFSGGAWGYTF. The CDR3 DNA sequence: TGTGCCAGCAGTTTTTCAGGGGGCGCGTGGGGCTACACCTTC. V and J are TRBV28 and TRBJ1-2, with 8 bases identical to TRBD1. Trimming at V came to 3 bases and at J to 8 bases, leaving 8 bases not matched to a gene. Germline CDR1 MDHEN, CDR2 SYDVKM. The CDR3 totals 14 residues.

This clone has only one observation. This chain links TRBV2 with TRBJ1-1; tentative D call: TRBD1 (5 bases). CDR1 is SNHLY and CDR2 is FYNNEI in the germline V gene. CDR3 length equals 14 residues. Trimming stripped 4 bases from V and 1 base from J, with 10 bases between. Here the CDR3 DNA reads TGTGCCAGCAGTGCTGTCGGGGGGAACACTGAAGCTTTCTTT. Translating gives CASSAVGGNTEAFF.

V gene TRBV27 combines with J gene TRBJ2-1; 7 bases align to TRBD2. V lost 3 bases, J lost 10 bases, and 9 bases stayed unmatched. CDR1 is MNHEY, CDR2 SMNVEV, per germline (reference sequence). The CDR3 is made up of 14 amino acids. The CDR3 is CASSFGTTTGEQFF. The CDR3 coding sequence is TGTGCCAGCAGTTTCGGGACTACCACGGGGGAGCAGTTCTTC.

This clone appeared once. V and J are TRBV2 and TRBJ2-1; 9 bases line up with TRBD2. CDR3 size: 14 residues. J was trimmed by 3 bases and V by 6 bases; bases with no gene match: 3. Germline V gene data show CDR1 as SNHLY and CDR2 as FYNNEI. Here the CDR3 reads CASRLTSGYNEQFF. CDR3 coding DNA: TGTGCCAGCAGATTGACTAGCGGCTACAATGAGCAGTTCTTC.

This rearrangement joins TRBV4-3 to TRBJ2-2; 9 bases are a match to TRBD1. This CDR3 contains 18 residues. V lost 3 bases and J lost 0; bases outside the gene matches: 8. CDR1 is LGHNA and CDR2 is YSLEER in the germline V gene. CDR3 in DNA: TGCGCCAGCAGCCAGAAAGGAGGGACAGGGCCGAACACCGGGGAGCTGTTTTTT. This gives the protein CASSQKGGTGPNTGELFF.

The chain joins TRBV5-6 to TRBJ2-3; 8 bases match TRBD1. The V and J ends lost 0 bases and 0 bases, in that order; junction bases with no gene match: 3. The CDR3 runs to 16 residues. Germline loops: CDR1 SGHDT, CDR2 YYEEEE. Here the CDR3 reads CASSLGGQASTDTQYF. CDR3 sequence (DNA): TGTGCCAGCAGCTTGGGGGGACAGGCCAGCACAGATACGCAGTATTTT.

This chain joins TRBV6-5 and TRBJ2-5; 7 bases fit TRBD1. This CDR3 is 14 amino acids long. With V trimmed by 7 bases and J by 1 base, 6 bases remained unmatched. Germline V gene lookup returns CDR1 MNHEY and CDR2 SVGAGI. The CDR3 is CASTAGTAQETQYF. DNA of the CDR3: TGTGCCAGCACCGCCGGGACAGCCCAAGAGACCCAGTACTTC.

This clone appeared a few times. The rearrangement joins TRBV30 to TRBJ2-7; 7 nucleotides line up with TRBD1. This CDR3 has 12 amino acids. J gave up 0 bases and V 5 bases, and 1 base lay outside the gene matches. CDR1 GTSNPN and CDR2 SVGIG come from the germline V gene (reference sequence). In nucleotides, the CDR3 is TGTGCCTGGCGGGACAGCTCCTACGAGCAGTACTTC. Translation gives CAWRDSSYEQYF.

V gene TRBV5-6 combines with J gene TRBJ2-7; 10 bases line up with TRBD1. Germline V lookup: CDR1 SGHDT, CDR2 YYEEEE. The J segment lost 3 bases and the V segment lost 2 bases, leaving 5 bases of the junction unmatched. The CDR3 covers 15 residues. The CDR3 reads CASSLRDRGIYEQYF. The CDR3 DNA reads as TGTGCCAGCAGCTTACGGGACAGGGGCATCTACGAGCAGTACTTC.

The V call is TRBV5-1, the J call TRBJ2-2; D is possibly TRBD2 (6 bases). The V end was cut by 0 bases, the J end by 5 bases, with 14 bases between. The CDR3 has 16 amino acids. Germline V CDR1 and CDR2: SGHRS, YFSETQ. CDR3 amino acids: CASSLEARTTTGELFF. CDR3 bases: TGCGCCAGCAGCTTGGAGGCTCGGACTACAACCGGGGAGCTGTTTTTT. The variable domain in full, completed from reference TRBV5-1 and TRBJ2-2, reads KAGVTQTPRYLIKTRGQQVTLSCSPISGHRSVSWYQQTPGQGLQFLFEYFSETQRNKGNFPGRFSGRQFSNSRSEMNVSTLELGDSALYLCASSLEARTTTGELFFGEGSRLTVL.

The V call is TRBV5-8, the J call TRBJ1-2; 11 positions agree with TRBD1. The trim removed 4 bases at V and 3 bases at J, leaving 5 bases unmatched. Germline CDR1 and CDR2: SGHTS and YDEGEE. The CDR3 has 15 amino acids. The CDR3 DNA is TGTGCCAGCAGCCCGCGGACAGGGGGCGACTATGGCTACACCTTC. Translated: CASSPRTGGDYGYTF.

This chain uses TRBV19 with TRBJ2-3; TRBD1 might be the D (6 bases). This CDR3 contains 13 residues. V shed 5 bases and J shed 7 bases, with 13 bases lying between them. Germline V lookup: CDR1 LNHDA, CDR2 SQIVND (reference sequence). CDR3 nucleotide sequence: TGTGCCAGTAGTGCGGACAGCCCTTATACGCAGTATTTT. This gives the protein CASSADSPYTQYF.

The sample holds a few counts of this clone. The chain employs TRBV19 and TRBJ2-7; 10 bases match TRBD2. This CDR3 has 14 residues. Germline-derived CDR1 and CDR2 are LNHDA and SQIVND (reference sequence). The V gene end was trimmed by 7 bases and the J gene end by 4 bases; junction bases not matched to a gene: 7. The CDR3 is CASNSGGTPYEQYF. In DNA, the CDR3 is TGTGCCAGTAATAGCGGGGGGACACCGTACGAGCAGTACTTC. The full variable domain, its missing parts supplied by reference TRBV19 and TRBJ2-7, is DGGITQSPKYLFRKEGQNVTLSCEQNLNHDAMYWYRQDPGQGLRLIYYSQIVNDFQKGDIAEGYSVSREKKESFPLTVTSAQKNPTAFYLCASNSGGTPYEQYFGPGTRLTVT.

The CDR3 loop reads CASSPRQAETQYF. The DNA for the CDR3 is TGTGCCAGCTCACCAAGGCAGGCAGAGACCCAGTACTTC. This sequence joins TRBV18 and TRBJ2-5; D gene ambiguous. Trimming cost V 2 bases and J 4 bases, with 8 bases left between them. The CDR3 is made up of 13 amino acids. Germline loops: CDR1 KGHSH, CDR2 LQKENI.

V gene TRBV6-2 or TRBV6-3 combines with J gene TRBJ2-5; TRBD2 is a possible D gene (5 bases). Germline assignment: CDR1 MNHEY and CDR2 SVGEGT. The CDR3 is 14 amino acids. V lost 1 base and J lost 3, with 9 bases in between. DNA of the CDR3: TGTGCCAGCAGTTACTTTAACGGGAAAGAGACCCAGTACTTC. The encoded protein is CASSYFNGKETQYF.